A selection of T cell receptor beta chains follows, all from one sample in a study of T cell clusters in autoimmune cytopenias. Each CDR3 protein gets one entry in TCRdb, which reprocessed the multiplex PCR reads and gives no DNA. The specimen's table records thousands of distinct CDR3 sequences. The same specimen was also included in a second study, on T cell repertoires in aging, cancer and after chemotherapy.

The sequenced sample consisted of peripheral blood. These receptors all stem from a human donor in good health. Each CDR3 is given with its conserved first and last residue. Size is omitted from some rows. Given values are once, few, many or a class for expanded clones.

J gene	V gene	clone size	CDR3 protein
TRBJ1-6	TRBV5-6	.	CASSGRQGANSPLHF
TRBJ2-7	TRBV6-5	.	CASSRDRGSSYEQYF
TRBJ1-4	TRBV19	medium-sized	CASSPRDSLNEKLFF
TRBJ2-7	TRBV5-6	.	CASRNSGAHEQYF
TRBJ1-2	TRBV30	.	CAWSVGSGYGYTF
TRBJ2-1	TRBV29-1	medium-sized	CSGQPTRNEQFF
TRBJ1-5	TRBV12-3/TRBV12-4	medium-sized	CASSWATDQPQHF
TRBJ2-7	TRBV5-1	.	CASSVDGTGAYEQYF
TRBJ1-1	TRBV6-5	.	CASSAKWNTEAFF
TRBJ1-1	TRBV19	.	CASSIPGTSVTEAFF
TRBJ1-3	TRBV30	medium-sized	CAWDRSGNTIYF
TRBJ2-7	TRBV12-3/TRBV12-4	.	CASSHDGYEQYF
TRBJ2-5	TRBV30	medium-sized	CAWTTLAGGETQYF
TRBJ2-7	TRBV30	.	CAWSPGQGIEQYF
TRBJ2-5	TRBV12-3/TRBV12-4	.	CASSLAMGSQETQYF
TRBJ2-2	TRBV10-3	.	CAISARGGELFF
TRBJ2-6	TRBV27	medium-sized	CASSPHGSGANVLTF
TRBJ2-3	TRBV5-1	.	CASRHALGGQDTQYF
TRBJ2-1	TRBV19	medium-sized	CASTRGGSPSYNEQFF
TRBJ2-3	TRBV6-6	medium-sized	CASSTPLAGLLDTQYF
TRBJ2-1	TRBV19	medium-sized	CASSPSGSSYNEQFF
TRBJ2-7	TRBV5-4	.	CASSLGSSYEQYF
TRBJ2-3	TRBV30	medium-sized	CAWSSPRGQYF
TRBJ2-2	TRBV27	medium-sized	CASSLKVPNTGELFF
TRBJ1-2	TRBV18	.	CASSPSGYGYTF
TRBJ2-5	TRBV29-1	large	CSVRGTVGSQYF
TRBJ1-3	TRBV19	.	CASSSRRTGPGNTIYF
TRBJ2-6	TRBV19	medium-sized	CASSKGSPPGANVLTF
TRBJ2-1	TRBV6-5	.	CASSSGQITNNEQFF
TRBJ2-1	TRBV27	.	CASSLFGTSLWVEQFF
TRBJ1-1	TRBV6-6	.	CASTQTVGGTEAFF
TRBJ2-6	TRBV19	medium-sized	CASSKNSVAYSGANVLTF
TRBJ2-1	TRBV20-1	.	CSARDQRGDHSFQFF
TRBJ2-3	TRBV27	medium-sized	CASSGSSGTQYF
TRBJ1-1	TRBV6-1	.	CASSLRGGNTEAFF
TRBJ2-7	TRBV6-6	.	CASSVYDEQYF
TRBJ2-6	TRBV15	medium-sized	CATSRGRTVLSSGANVLTF
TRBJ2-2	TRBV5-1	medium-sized	CASSEGQPGELFF
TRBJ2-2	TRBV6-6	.	CASSLRAVGTGELFF
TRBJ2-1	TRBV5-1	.	CASSHSGTSGRGEQFF
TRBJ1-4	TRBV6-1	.	CASSEVHGATNEKLFF
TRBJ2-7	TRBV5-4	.	CASSQSTQGRQYF
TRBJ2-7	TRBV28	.	CASSLFGGVGYEQYF
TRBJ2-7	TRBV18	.	CASSPPAGVGSYEQYF
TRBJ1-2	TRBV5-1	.	CASSLQGYGYTF
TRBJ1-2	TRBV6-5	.	CASSPRAGYTF
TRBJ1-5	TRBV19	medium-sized	CACGGNQPQHF
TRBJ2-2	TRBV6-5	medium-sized	CASSSRTGRGELFF